This passage covers 20 T cell receptor beta chains from one sample sequenced in a study of T cells in Graves' hyperthyroidism and ophthalmopathy (dated by TCRdb to the late 2010s). Library method: multiplex PCR. Sequencing took place on an Illumina HiSeq 2000. Amplification of TCR beta CDR3 regions was carried out from RNA transcripts. A first-round RT-PCR of the TCR CDR3 used the HTBI primer set with the Qiagen OneStep RT-PCR kit. Using fastp at Q25 and MiXCR, TCRdb reprocessed the public reads and kept productive beta chains. Every distinct CDR3 protein forms one entry, paired with its most common genes and DNA. This sample is represented by more than 500,000 distinct CDR3 sequences; roughly 14% of them were singletons. The top ten constitute approximately 4.2% of the sample. The sequencing input was blood. These receptors originate from a woman between 35 and 50 years old with Graves' ophthalmopathy.

The V call is TRBV18, the J call TRBJ1-1; D is uncertain. This CDR3 comprises 15 residues. Deletions cut 1 base from V and 7 bases from J, with 16 bases between. The V gene's germline CDR1 is KGHSH and CDR2 LQKENI. DNA for the CDR3: TGTGCCAGCTCACCACAATCTAAAGGAGCGAGTGAAGCTTTCTTT. It translates to CASSPQSKGASEAFF.

The rearrangement uses TRBV27 and TRBJ2-7; tentatively, D is TRBD1 (5 bases). Germline-derived CDR1 and CDR2 are MNHEY and SMNVEV (reference sequence). V was clipped by 2 bases and J by 3 bases, with 11 bases between them. This CDR3 spans 14 amino acids. In DNA form, the CDR3 reads TGTGCCAGCAGTTTAAAGGACATAAACTACGAGCAGTACTTC. This codes for CASSLKDINYEQYF.

This clonotype was seen many times. The chain recombines TRBV5-4 with TRBJ1-1; D possibly corresponds to TRBD1 (6 bases). The germline V and J ends were trimmed by 2 bases and 4 bases, with 12 bases remaining between them. CDR3 length: 14 residues. Germline V gives CDR1 SGHNT, CDR2 YYREEE (reference sequence). CDR3 sequence reads: CASSLGQHGTEAFF. The CDR3 DNA reads TGTGCCAGCAGCTTAGGACAGCATGGCACTGAAGCTTTCTTT.

This clonotype occurred a few times. The rearrangement links TRBV4-3 to TRBJ2-5; maybe TRBD1 (5 bases). The CDR3 loop spans 15 amino acids. The V gene's germline CDR1 is LGHNA and CDR2 YSLEER. V lost 1 base and J lost 5, with 14 bases in between. CDR3 coding DNA: TGCGCCAGCAGCCAAGTGGGTGGGGCCTCGGAGACCCAGTACTTC. Amino acids: CASSQVGGASETQYF.

This clonotype was detected many times. This chain connects TRBV20-1 to TRBJ2-5, with unresolved D. Between the trimmed V and J ends, which lost 0 bases and 5 bases, there was a span of 10 bases. The germline V gene has CDR1 DFQATT and CDR2 SNEGSKA (reference sequence). This CDR3 is built from 13 residues. The CDR3 bases are TGCAGTGCTAGAGATCTGGGTATGGAGACCCAGTACTTC. As protein: CSARDLGMETQYF.

This sequence joins TRBV12-3 or TRBV12-4 and TRBJ2-7, with D possibly being TRBD2 (6 bases). The length of the CDR3 is 14 residues. V shed 2 bases and J shed 2 bases, with 10 bases lying between them. The CDR3 reads CASSLTGLPYEQYF. As DNA, the CDR3 is TGTGCCAGCAGTTTAACGGGACTCCCCTACGAGCAGTACTTC.

This clonotype showed up many times. V gene TRBV3-1 combines with J gene TRBJ2-5; the D call may be TRBD1 or TRBD2 (7 bases each). Germline-derived CDR1 and CDR2 are LGHDT and YNNKEL (reference sequence). V dropped 1 base and J dropped 5 bases, with 17 bases sitting between them. This CDR3 has 16 amino acids. DNA for the CDR3: TGTGCCAGCAGCCAAGGGGGAGGGGGCGGATTTGAGACCCAGTACTTC. Its protein product is CASSQGGGGGFETQYF.

This clonotype was seen at least ten times. This chain uses TRBV20-1 with TRBJ2-5, with no clear D. The CDR3 covers 14 residues. The germline gives CDR1 DFQATT, CDR2 SNEGSKA (reference sequence). V was cut by 4 bases and J by 5 bases, with 17 bases left in between. The CDR3 nucleotides read TGCAGTGCTACGTCGGGCCTCACTGGGGAGACCCAGTACTTC. As protein: CSATSGLTGETQYF.

Many counts were recorded for this clonotype. V gene TRBV6-5 combines with J gene TRBJ2-5; 11 bases agree with TRBD2. J gave up 5 bases and V 2 bases, and 7 bases lay outside the gene matches. The CDR3 runs to 16 residues. Germline V CDR1 and CDR2: MNHEY, SVGAGI. The CDR3 coding sequence is TGTGCCAGCAGTTACCTAGCGGGAGGACCTATGGAGACCCAGTACTTC. Protein: CASSYLAGGPMETQYF.

The chain couples TRBV5-5 to TRBJ1-1; D ambiguous. This CDR3 spans 12 amino acids. Trimming removed 0 bases from V and 11 bases from J, with 11 bases in between. Germline CDR1 and CDR2: SGHKS and YYEKEE (reference sequence). The CDR3 loop is CASSLGGIFAFF. CDR3 nucleotide sequence: TGTGCCAGCAGCTTGGGAGGGATCTTCGCTTTCTTT.

This clonotype was seen at least ten times. The chain combines TRBV7-2 with TRBJ2-4, with 8 bases identical to TRBD2. The V segment lost 1 base and the J segment 6 bases; nucleotides outside the gene matches: 2. This CDR3 is built from 14 residues. Germline V gene lookup returns CDR1 SGHTA and CDR2 FQGNSA. CDR3: CASSLDGRANIQYF. The CDR3 region has the DNA TGTGCCAGCAGCTTAGACGGGAGGGCAAACATTCAGTACTTC.

In its sample, this clonotype was seen many times. V usage is TRBV24-1 and J usage is TRBJ1-2, with TRBD1 identical over 7 bases. The CDR3 covers 14 residues. The germline V gene has CDR1 KGHDR and CDR2 SFDVKD. Unmatched junction bases numbered 3, after V lost 2 bases and J lost 4 bases. In nucleotides, the CDR3 is TGTGCCACCAGTGATTCCGACAGGGTCTATGGCTACACCTTC. Encoded protein: CATSDSDRVYGYTF.

This clonotype was seen repeatedly, ten times or more. The chain combines TRBV15 with TRBJ2-5; TRBD1 agrees at 10 bases. Germline V gene sequence: CDR1 LNHNV, CDR2 YYDKDF (reference sequence). The ends lost 4 bases at V and 6 bases at J; junction bases unmatched: 5. CDR3 size: 14 residues. For the CDR3, the DNA is TGTGCCACCAGCAAGGGACAGGGGCGTCAGACCCAGTACTTC. As protein: CATSKGQGRQTQYF.

The V and J genes are TRBV6-2 or TRBV6-3 and TRBJ2-2; 7 nucleotides line up with TRBD2. After removal of 2 bases from V and 7 bases from J, the junction contained 7 bases not matched to a gene. CDR3 length: 15 amino acids. Germline lookup yields CDR1 MNHEY and CDR2 SVGEGT. DNA of the CDR3: TGTGCCAGCAGTTACCGGCGGGAGTCGGTCGGGGAGCTGTTTTTT. It is translated as CASSYRRESVGELFF.

The chain employs TRBV18 and TRBJ2-7; tentatively, D is TRBD1 (6 bases). The CDR3 spans 15 residues. Trimming stripped 6 bases from V and 3 bases from J, with 18 bases between. Germline V gene data show CDR1 as KGHSH and CDR2 as LQKENI. DNA for the CDR3: TGTGCCAGCTCCCCTAAACAGGGAAAGGTCTACGAGCAGTACTTC. This codes for CASSPKQGKVYEQYF. Together with reference TRBV18 and TRBJ2-7, the CDR3 gives the full variable domain: NAGVMQNPRHLVRRRGQEARLRCSPMKGHSHVYWYRQLPEEGLKFMVYLQKENIIDESGMPKERFSAEFPKEGPSILRIQQVVRGDSAAYFCASSPKQGKVYEQYFGPGTRLTVT.

Ten or more counts support this clonotype. The chain joins TRBV29-1 to TRBJ2-3; 9 bases fit TRBD2. V trimming: 4 bases; J trimming: 4 bases; junction bases outside the gene matches: 9. Per germline, CDR1 SQVTM and CDR2 ANQGSEA. CDR3 length: 15 residues. This chain's CDR3 is CSVGGAGGVADTQYF. DNA for the CDR3: TGCAGCGTTGGGGGAGCGGGAGGCGTTGCAGATACGCAGTATTTT.

This clonotype came up many times. V gene TRBV4-3 combines with J gene TRBJ1-1; TRBD1 might be the D (6 bases). V gave up 5 bases and J gave up 7 bases, with 11 bases separating them. Germline assignment: CDR1 LGHNA and CDR2 YSLEER. The CDR3 is 12 residues long. CDR3 nucleotide sequence: TGCGCCAGCAGCTCATCAGGGGTTGAAGCTTTCTTT. Protein product: CASSSSGVEAFF.

This clonotype was counted ten times or more. V usage is TRBV28 and J usage is TRBJ1-2; D is perhaps TRBD1 (5 bases). The V gene lost 5 bases and the J gene lost 3 bases, with 16 bases spanning the gap. This CDR3 comprises 15 residues. Germline CDR1 and CDR2: MDHEN and SYDVKM. This CDR3 reads CASSVPRGDDYGYTF. The CDR3 nucleotides are TGTGCCAGCAGTGTCCCCCGGGGGGATGACTATGGCTACACCTTC.

This clonotype occurred many times. This chain joins TRBV7-3 and TRBJ1-1; D possibly corresponds to TRBD1 (5 bases). The CDR3 sequence is 16 residues long. V lost 5 bases to trimming and J lost 0 bases, with 16 bases between them. The V gene's germline CDR1 is SGHTA and CDR2 FQGTGA. The CDR3 sequence: CASSLDGGTVNTEAFF. CDR3 in DNA: TGTGCCAGCAGCCTCGATGGGGGGACGGTGAACACTGAAGCTTTCTTT.

This clonotype came up many times. Sequence at one end of the junction differs from germline and may be a read error. The chain links TRBV5-1 to TRBJ2-7, with 8 bases fitting TRBD2. CDR3 length equals 15 residues. Looked up from germline, CDR1 is SGHRS and CDR2 is YFSETQ. CDR3 residues: CASSSTSGSSYEQYF. In nucleotides, the CDR3 is TGTGCCAGCAGTTCCACAAGCGGGAGCTCCTACGAGCAGTACTTC.